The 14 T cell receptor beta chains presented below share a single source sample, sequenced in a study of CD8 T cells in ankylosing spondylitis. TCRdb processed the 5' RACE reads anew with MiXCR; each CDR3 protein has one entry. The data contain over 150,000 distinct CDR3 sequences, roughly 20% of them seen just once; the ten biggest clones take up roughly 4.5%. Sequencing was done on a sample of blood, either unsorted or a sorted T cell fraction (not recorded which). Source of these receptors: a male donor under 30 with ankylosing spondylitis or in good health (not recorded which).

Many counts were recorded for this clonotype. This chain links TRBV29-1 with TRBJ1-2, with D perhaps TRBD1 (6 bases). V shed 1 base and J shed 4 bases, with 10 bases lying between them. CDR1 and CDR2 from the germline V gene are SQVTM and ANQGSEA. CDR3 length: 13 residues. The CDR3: CSVEGAGAYGYTF. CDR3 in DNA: TGCAGCGTTGAAGGGGCAGGGGCCTATGGCTACACCTTC.

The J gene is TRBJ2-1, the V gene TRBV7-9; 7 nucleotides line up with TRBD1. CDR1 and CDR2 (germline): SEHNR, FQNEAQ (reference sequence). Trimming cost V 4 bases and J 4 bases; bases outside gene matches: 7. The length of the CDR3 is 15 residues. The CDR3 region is CASSYGTAEYNEQFF. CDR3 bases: TGTGCCAGCAGCTATGGGACAGCGGAGTACAATGAGCAGTTCTTC.

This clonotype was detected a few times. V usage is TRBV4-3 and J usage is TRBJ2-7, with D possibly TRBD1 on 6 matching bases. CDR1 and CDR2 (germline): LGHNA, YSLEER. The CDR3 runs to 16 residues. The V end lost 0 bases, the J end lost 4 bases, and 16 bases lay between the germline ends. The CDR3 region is CASSQDPQDRNYEQYF. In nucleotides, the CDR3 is TGCGCCAGCAGCCAAGATCCCCAGGACAGAAATTACGAGCAGTACTTC.

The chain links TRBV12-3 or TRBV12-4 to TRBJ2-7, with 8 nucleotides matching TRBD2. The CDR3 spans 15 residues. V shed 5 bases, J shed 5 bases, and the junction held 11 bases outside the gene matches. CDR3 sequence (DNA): TGTGCCAGCAGTCCCGGGGGGGTCCGACGGAACGAGCAGTACTTC. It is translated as CASSPGGVRRNEQYF.

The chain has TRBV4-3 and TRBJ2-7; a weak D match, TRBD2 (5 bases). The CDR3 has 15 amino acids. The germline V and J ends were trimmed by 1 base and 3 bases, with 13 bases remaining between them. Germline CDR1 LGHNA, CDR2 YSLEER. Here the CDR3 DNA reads TGCGCCAGCAGCCAAGCCTGGAGGACCGACTACGAGCAGTACTTC. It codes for CASSQAWRTDYEQYF.

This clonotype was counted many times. The CDR3 is CASSLTAATDTQYF. In nucleotides, the CDR3 is TGTGCCAGCAGCTTAACAGCGGCCACAGATACGCAGTATTTT. This chain links TRBV7-9 with TRBJ2-3, with TRBD2 as a possible D gene (5 bases). CDR1 and CDR2 (germline): SEHNR, FQNEAQ (reference sequence). V lost 2 bases and J 2 bases, leaving 8 bases between the germline ends. The CDR3 runs 14 residues.

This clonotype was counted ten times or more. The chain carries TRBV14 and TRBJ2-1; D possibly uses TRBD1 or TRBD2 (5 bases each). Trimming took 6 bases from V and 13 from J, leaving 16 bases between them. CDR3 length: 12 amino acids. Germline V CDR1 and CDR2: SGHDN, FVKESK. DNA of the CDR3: TGTGCCAGCAGTCGGGGCGCTCAGAAACAGTTCTTC. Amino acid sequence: CASSRGAQKQFF.

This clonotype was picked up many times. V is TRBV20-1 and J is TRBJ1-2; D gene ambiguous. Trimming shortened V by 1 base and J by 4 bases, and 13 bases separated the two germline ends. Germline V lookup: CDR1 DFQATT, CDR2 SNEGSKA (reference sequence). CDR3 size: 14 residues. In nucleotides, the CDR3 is TGCAGTGCTAGAGGCGGGAGGGAGACCTATGGCTACACCTTC. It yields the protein CSARGGRETYGYTF.

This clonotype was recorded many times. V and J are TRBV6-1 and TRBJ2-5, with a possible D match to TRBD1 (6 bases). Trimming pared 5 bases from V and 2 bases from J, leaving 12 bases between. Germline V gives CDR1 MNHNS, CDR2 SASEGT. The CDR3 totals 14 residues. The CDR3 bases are TGTGCCAGCAGTTGGGGGCTAGGGCAAGAGACCCAGTACTTC. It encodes CASSWGLGQETQYF.

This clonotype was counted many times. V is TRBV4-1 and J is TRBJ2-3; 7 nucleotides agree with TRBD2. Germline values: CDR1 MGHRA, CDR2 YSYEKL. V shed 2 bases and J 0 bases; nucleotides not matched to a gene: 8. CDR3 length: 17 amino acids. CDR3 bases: TGCGCCAGCAGCCAATTATTGGCGGGGGAAAGCACAGATACGCAGTATTTT. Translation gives CASSQLLAGESTDTQYF.

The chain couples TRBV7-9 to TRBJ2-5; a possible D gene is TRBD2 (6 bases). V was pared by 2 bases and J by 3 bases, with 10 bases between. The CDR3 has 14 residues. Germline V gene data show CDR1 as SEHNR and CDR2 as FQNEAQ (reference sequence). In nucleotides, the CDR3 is TGTGCCAGCAGCTTACGGGGACTCGAAGAGACCCAGTACTTC. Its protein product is CASSLRGLEETQYF.

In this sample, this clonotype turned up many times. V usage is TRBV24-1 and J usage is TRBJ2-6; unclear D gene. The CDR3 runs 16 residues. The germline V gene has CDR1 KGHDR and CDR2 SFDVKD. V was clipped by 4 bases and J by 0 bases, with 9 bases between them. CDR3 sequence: CATSESRVSGANVLTF. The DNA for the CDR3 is TGTGCCACCAGTGAATCCCGGGTCTCTGGGGCCAACGTCCTGACTTTC.

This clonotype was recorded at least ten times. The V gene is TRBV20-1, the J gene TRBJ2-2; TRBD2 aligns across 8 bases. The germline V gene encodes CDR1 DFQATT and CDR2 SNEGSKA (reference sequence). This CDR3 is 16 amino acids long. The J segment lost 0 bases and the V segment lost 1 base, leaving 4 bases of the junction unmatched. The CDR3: CSARVLADANTGELFF. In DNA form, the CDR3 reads TGCAGTGCTAGAGTACTAGCGGACGCGAACACCGGGGAGCTGTTTTTT.

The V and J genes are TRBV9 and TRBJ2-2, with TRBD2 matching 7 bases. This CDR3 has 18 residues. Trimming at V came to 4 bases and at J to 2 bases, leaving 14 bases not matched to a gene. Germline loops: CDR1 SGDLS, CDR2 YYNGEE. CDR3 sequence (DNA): TGTGCCAGCAGCACACATCTCTTTCGGGAGGCAAACACCGGGGAGCTGTTTTTT. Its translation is CASSTHLFREANTGELFF.